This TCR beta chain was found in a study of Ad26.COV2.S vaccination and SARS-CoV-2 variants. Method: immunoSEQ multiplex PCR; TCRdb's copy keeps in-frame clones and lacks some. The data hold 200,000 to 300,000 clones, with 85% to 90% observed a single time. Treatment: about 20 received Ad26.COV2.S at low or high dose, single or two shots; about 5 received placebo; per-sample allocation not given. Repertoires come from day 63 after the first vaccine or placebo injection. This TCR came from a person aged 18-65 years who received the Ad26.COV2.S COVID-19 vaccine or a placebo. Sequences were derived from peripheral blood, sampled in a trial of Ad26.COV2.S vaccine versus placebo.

CDR3: CASSYSALAAEQFF. The DNA of the CDR3 is TGTGCCAGCAGTTACTCGGCCTTGGCCGCTGAGCAGTTCTTC. This chain uses TRBV6-5 with TRBJ2-1, with no clear D. The CDR3 is 14 residues long. Trimming left V 0 bases short and J 9 bases short, with 12 bases between. The V gene's germline CDR1 is MNHEY and CDR2 SVGAGI.